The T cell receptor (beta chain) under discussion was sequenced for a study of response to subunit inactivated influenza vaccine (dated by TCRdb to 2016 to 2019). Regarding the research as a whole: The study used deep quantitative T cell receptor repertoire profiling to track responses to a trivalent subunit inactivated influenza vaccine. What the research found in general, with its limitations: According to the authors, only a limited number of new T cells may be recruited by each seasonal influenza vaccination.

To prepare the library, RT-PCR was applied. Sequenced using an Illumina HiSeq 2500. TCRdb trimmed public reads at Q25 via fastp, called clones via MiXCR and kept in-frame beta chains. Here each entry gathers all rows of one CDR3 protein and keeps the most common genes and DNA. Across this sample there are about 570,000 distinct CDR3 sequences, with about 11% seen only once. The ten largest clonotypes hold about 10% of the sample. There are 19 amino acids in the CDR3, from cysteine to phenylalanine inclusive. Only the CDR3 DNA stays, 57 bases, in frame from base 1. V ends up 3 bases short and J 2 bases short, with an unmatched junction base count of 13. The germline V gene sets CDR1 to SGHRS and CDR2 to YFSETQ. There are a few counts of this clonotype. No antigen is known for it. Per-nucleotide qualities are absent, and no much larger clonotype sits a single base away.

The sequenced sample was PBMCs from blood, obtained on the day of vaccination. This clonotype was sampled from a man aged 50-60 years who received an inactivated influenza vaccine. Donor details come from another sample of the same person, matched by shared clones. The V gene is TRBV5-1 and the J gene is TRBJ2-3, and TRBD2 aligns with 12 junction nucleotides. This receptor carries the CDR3 CASSSGLLTSGGHTDTQYF. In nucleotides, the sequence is TGCGCCAGCAGCTCCGGCCTTCTGACTAGCGGGGGCCACACAGATACGCAGTATTTT.